The 22 T cell receptor beta chains below were found in one sample sequenced in a study of blood T cells in healthy people across ages. The use of a sample-barcoded 5' primer and a J-beta primer mix characterized a second PCR of roughly 7 to 11 cycles. TCRdb reprocessed the 5' RACE reads with MiXCR, giving one entry per CDR3 protein. The sample carries around 500,000 distinct CDR3 sequences, around half recorded once. The sequencing sample was made of blood. These receptor sequences come from an elderly man in good health.

This clonotype was observed many times. This chain joins TRBV7-9 and TRBJ2-6; the D is unclear. The CDR3 has 15 amino acids. CDR1 is SEHNR and CDR2 is FQNEAQ in the germline V gene (reference sequence). V was pared by 1 base and J by 2 bases, with 6 bases between. CDR3 in amino acids: CASSLVLAGANVLTF. Here the CDR3 DNA reads TGTGCCAGCAGCTTAGTACTGGCTGGGGCCAACGTCCTGACTTTC.

This chain links TRBV5-6 with TRBJ2-5; 7 nucleotides match TRBD2. The CDR3 has 16 amino acids. V was pared by 4 bases and J by 11 bases, with 20 bases of the junction left unmatched. Per germline, CDR1 SGHDT and CDR2 YYEEEE. CDR3: CASSADAGVPHNEQYF. Written as DNA, the CDR3 is TGTGCCAGCAGCGCCGATGCGGGGGTCCCACACAATGAGCAGTACTTC.

The table lists this clonotype with a few counts. The rearrangement links TRBV3-1 to TRBJ2-1, with D perhaps matching TRBD1 (5 bases). Between the trimmed V and J ends, which lost 6 bases and 9 bases, there was a span of 12 bases. The CDR3 loop spans 12 amino acids. Per the germline V gene, CDR1 is LGHDT and CDR2 is YNNKEL (reference sequence). The CDR3 region is CASSTLGAEQFF. CDR3 DNA sequence: TGTGCCAGCAGTACCCTAGGGGCTGAGCAGTTCTTC.

This clonotype was recorded at least ten times. The rearrangement uses TRBV6-5 and TRBJ2-4; D might be TRBD2 (5 bases). CDR1 and CDR2 (germline): MNHEY, SVGAGI. The V end lost 4 bases, the J end lost 1 base, and 11 bases lay between the germline ends. The CDR3 sequence is 15 residues long. The CDR3 sequence: CASSSPRGAKNIQYF. The CDR3 nucleotides read TGTGCCAGCAGTTCGCCGCGAGGGGCCAAAAACATTCAGTACTTC.

This clonotype appeared a few times. J is TRBJ2-3 and V is TRBV29-1; D ambiguous. CDR1 and CDR2 (germline): SQVTM, ANQGSEA. The ends were cut back, 0 bases at V and 11 bases at J, with 12 bases in the middle. This CDR3 contains 12 residues. The CDR3 DNA is TGCAGCGTTGAAGATGGCGTTTTAGGGCAGTATTTT. Translated: CSVEDGVLGQYF.

This chain joins TRBV5-1 and TRBJ2-5, with D possibly being TRBD1 (6 bases). V was trimmed by 4 bases and J by 1 base, leaving 11 bases between them. Germline V lookup: CDR1 SGHRS, CDR2 YFSETQ. The CDR3 is 14 amino acids. In DNA, the CDR3 is TGCGCCAGCAGCAAGGACAGATCCCAAGAGACCCAGTACTTC. Translated: CASSKDRSQETQYF.

The sample holds a few counts of this clonotype. The gene calls are TRBV7-6 and TRBJ1-5; D not certain. The germline V and J ends were trimmed by 3 bases and 10 bases, with 13 bases remaining between them. The CDR3 is 13 amino acids. Germline V lookup: CDR1 SGHVS, CDR2 FNYEAQ. CDR3 in amino acids: CASSFSEISPQHF. CDR3 nucleotides: TGTGCCAGCAGCTTCTCTGAGATCAGCCCCCAGCATTTT. Looking up the rest from reference TRBV7-6 and TRBJ1-5 gives the full variable domain: GAGVSQSPRYKVTKRGQDVALRCDPISGHVSLYWYRQALGQGPEFLTYFNYEAQQDKSGLPNDRFSAERPEGSISTLTIQRTEQRDSAMYRCASSFSEISPQHFGDGTRLSIL.

The chain joins TRBV15 to TRBJ2-5; tentative D call: TRBD2 (6 bases). V was clipped by 4 bases and J by 1 base, with 16 bases between them. CDR1 and CDR2 (germline): LNHNV, YYDKDF (reference sequence). This CDR3 is 16 amino acids long. The CDR3: CATSKEGTLVQETQYF. The CDR3 DNA sequence: TGTGCCACCAGCAAGGAGGGAACCTTGGTCCAAGAGACCCAGTACTTC. The full variable domain, with the rest looked up from reference TRBV15 and TRBJ2-5, is DAMVIQNPRYQVTQFGKPVTLSCSQTLNHNVMYWYQQKSSQAPKLLFHYYDKDFNNEADTPDNFQSRRPNTSFCFLDIRSPGLGDTAMYLCATSKEGTLVQETQYFGPGTRLLVL.

This clonotype was seen a handful of times. The chain links TRBV28 to TRBJ1-2, with TRBD1 matching over 9 bases. Germline CDR1 and CDR2: MDHEN and SYDVKM. This CDR3 is 16 amino acids long. The V and J ends lost 5 bases and 4 bases, in that order; junction bases with no gene match: 11. CDR3 in amino acids: CASSTPSGTGIYGYTF. The CDR3 DNA reads TGTGCCAGCAGTACTCCCTCTGGGACAGGGATCTATGGCTACACCTTC.

V gene TRBV7-8 combines with J gene TRBJ2-7; D may correspond to TRBD1 or TRBD2 (5 bases each). V was cut by 0 bases and J by 5 bases, with 11 bases left in between. Germline assignment: CDR1 SGHVS and CDR2 FQNEAQ. CDR3 size: 14 residues. The CDR3, as DNA: TGTGCCAGCAGCTTAGCCGGCAGGGACCACGAGCAGTACTTC. It codes for CASSLAGRDHEQYF. Using reference TRBV7-8 and TRBJ2-7 for the parts outside the CDR3, the full variable domain is GAGVSQSPRYKVAKRGQDVALRCDPISGHVSLFWYQQALGQGPEFLTYFQNEAQLDKSGLPSDRFFAERPEGSVSTLKIQRTQQEDSAVYLCASSLAGRDHEQYFGPGTRLTVT.

V is TRBV7-9 and J is TRBJ1-6, with D hard to call. The CDR3 covers 12 residues. Deletions cut 5 bases from V and 7 bases from J, with 6 bases between. Germline CDR1 is SEHNR and CDR2 is FQNEAQ (reference sequence). This CDR3 reads CASSAENSPLHF. The CDR3 DNA sequence: TGTGCCAGCAGCGCGGAGAATTCACCCCTCCACTTT.

The chain carries TRBV30 and TRBJ2-6, with D unresolved. The CDR3 length is 14 residues. The germline gives CDR1 GTSNPN, CDR2 SVGIG (reference sequence). Trimming cost V 7 bases and J 0 bases, with 10 bases left between them. DNA for the CDR3: TGTGCCTCGACGTGGTCCTCTGGGGCCAACGTCCTGACTTTC. This translates into CASTWSSGANVLTF.

The J gene is TRBJ1-1, the V gene TRBV20-1, with TRBD1 matching 7 bases. V shed 5 bases and J 4 bases; nucleotides not matched to a gene: 10. This CDR3 contains 14 residues. Germline-derived CDR1 and CDR2 are DFQATT and SNEGSKA (reference sequence). The CDR3 is CSAYTTGAGTEAFF. For the CDR3, the DNA is TGCAGTGCTTATACAACAGGGGCGGGCACTGAAGCTTTCTTT.

The chain links TRBV7-9 to TRBJ2-4, with 7 positions matching TRBD1. With 4 bases clipped from V and 13 bases from J, the junction kept 22 bases outside the gene matches. CDR1 is SEHNR and CDR2 is FQNEAQ in the germline V gene (reference sequence). There are 17 residues in the CDR3. Written as DNA, the CDR3 is TGTGCCAGCAGCTCCGCCTCTACAGGGGCCCCCCGCAATGAGCAGTACTTC. Translation gives CASSSASTGAPRNEQYF.

The rearrangement links TRBV12-3 or TRBV12-4 to TRBJ1-2; TRBD1 aligns across 10 bases. CDR3 length: 14 amino acids. The V gene end was trimmed by 5 bases and the J gene end by 7 bases; junction bases not matched to a gene: 7. The CDR3 DNA reads as TGTGCCAGCAGTCCGAATTGGACAGGGGGTGGCTACACCTTC. Amino acids: CASSPNWTGGGYTF.

The chain recombines TRBV7-3 with TRBJ2-1; D call uncertain. Germline CDR1 SGHTA, CDR2 FQGTGA. The CDR3 is made up of 12 amino acids. Trimming took 6 bases from V and 5 from J, leaving 8 bases between them. As DNA, the CDR3 is TGTGCCAGCAGTAACCCGAACAATGAGCAGTTCTTC. Translating gives CASSNPNNEQFF.

The chain recombines TRBV11-2 with TRBJ2-7; D call uncertain. Germline V gene sequence: CDR1 SGHAT, CDR2 FQNNGV. Trimming pared 1 base from V and 2 bases from J, leaving 12 bases between. The CDR3 is 15 amino acids. CDR3 sequence: CASSLAWVTPYEQYF. The CDR3 DNA is TGTGCCAGCAGCTTAGCGTGGGTGACCCCCTACGAGCAGTACTTC.

There are a few counts of this clonotype. The chain is built from TRBV7-9 and TRBJ2-1; a weak D match, TRBD1 (5 bases). V was shortened by 5 bases and J by 6 bases, with 11 bases between the two germline ends. CDR1 and CDR2 from the germline V gene are SEHNR and FQNEAQ (reference sequence). The CDR3 contains 13 residues. CDR3 amino acids: CASSERDSNEQFF. The CDR3 DNA follows: TGTGCCAGCAGCGAGAGAGACAGCAATGAGCAGTTCTTC.

This clonotype has a handful of counts. The rearrangement uses TRBV7-2 and TRBJ2-5, with 7 bases lining up with TRBD2. Trimming removed 5 bases from V and 5 bases from J; junction bases left unmatched: 14. Germline lookup yields CDR1 SGHTA and CDR2 FQGNSA. CDR3 length equals 16 residues. CDR3 sequence: CASSRLPGLVGETQYF. DNA of the CDR3: TGTGCCAGCAGCCGACTACCCGGACTAGTTGGGGAGACCCAGTACTTC. The whole variable domain, filled in from reference TRBV7-2 and TRBJ2-5, reads GAGVSQSPSNKVTEKGKDVELRCDPISGHTALYWYRQSLGQGLEFLIYFQGNSAPDKSGLPSDRFSAERTGGSVSTLTIQRTQQEDSAVYLCASSRLPGLVGETQYFGPGTRLLVL.

The chain links TRBV20-1 to TRBJ2-6, with D possibly matching TRBD2 (6 bases). Germline CDR1 is DFQATT and CDR2 is SNEGSKA (reference sequence). Trimming shortened V by 3 bases and J by 0 bases, and 15 bases separated the two germline ends. The CDR3 is 17 residues long. In nucleotides, the CDR3 is TGCAGTGCTAGTGAGGAGGGGATCAACTCTGGGGCCAACGTCCTGACTTTC. Protein sequence: CSASEEGINSGANVLTF.

This clonotype occurred a few times. The rearrangement uses TRBV10-2 and TRBJ2-7; unclear D gene. The V gene's germline CDR1 is WSHSY and CDR2 SAAADI. Trimming pared 3 bases from V and 2 bases from J, leaving 11 bases between. CDR3 length: 14 amino acids. CDR3: CASSDEASPYEQYF. CDR3 DNA: TGCGCCAGCAGTGACGAAGCGTCTCCCTACGAGCAGTACTTC.

The V and J genes are TRBV27 and TRBJ2-1, with D perhaps assigned TRBD1 or TRBD2 (6 bases each). The CDR3 totals 15 residues. V was trimmed by 6 bases and J by 0 bases, leaving 12 bases between them. CDR1 MNHEY and CDR2 SMNVEV come from the germline V gene (reference sequence). CDR3 nucleotide sequence: TGTGCCAGCAGAATAGGGGGGAGCTCCTACAATGAGCAGTTCTTC. Its translation is CASRIGGSSYNEQFF.